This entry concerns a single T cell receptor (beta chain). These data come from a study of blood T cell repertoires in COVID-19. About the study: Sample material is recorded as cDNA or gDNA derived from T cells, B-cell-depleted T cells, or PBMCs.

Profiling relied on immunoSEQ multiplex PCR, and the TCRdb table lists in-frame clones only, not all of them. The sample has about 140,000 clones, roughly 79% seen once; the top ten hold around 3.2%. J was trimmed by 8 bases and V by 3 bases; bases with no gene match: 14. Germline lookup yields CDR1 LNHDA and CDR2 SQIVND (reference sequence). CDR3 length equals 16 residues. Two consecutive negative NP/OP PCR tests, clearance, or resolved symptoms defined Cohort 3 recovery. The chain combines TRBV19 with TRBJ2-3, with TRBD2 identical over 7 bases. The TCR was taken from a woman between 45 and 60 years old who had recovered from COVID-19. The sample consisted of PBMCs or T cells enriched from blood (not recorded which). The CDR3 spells CASSIVWAGVTGTQYF. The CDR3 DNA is TGTGCCAGTAGTATTGTGTGGGCGGGAGTCACGGGTACGCAGTATTTT. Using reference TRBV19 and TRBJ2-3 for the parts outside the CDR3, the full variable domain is DGGITQSPKYLFRKEGQNVTLSCEQNLNHDAMYWYRQDPGQGLRLIYYSQIVNDFQKGDIAEGYSVSREKKESFPLTVTSAQKNPTAFYLCASSIVWAGVTGTQYFGPGTRLTVL.